One sample yielded the 9 T cell receptor beta chains listed below, sequenced in a study of sequential checkpoint blockade in melanoma. Method: immunoSEQ multiplex PCR; TCRdb's copy keeps in-frame clones and lacks some. Found here are roughly 16,000 clones, around 70% of them singletons; the top ten hold roughly an eighth. Treatment: randomized to nivolumab then ipilimumab (arm A) or the reverse (arm B). This sample comprised CD8+ T cells sorted from blood (inferred from file names), obtained from a patient given nivolumab and ipilimumab in sequence. The receptors come from a human donor with melanoma.

The chain combines TRBV4-2 with TRBJ2-3; TRBD1 is a possible D gene (7 bases). Between the trimmed V and J ends, which lost 1 base and 3 bases, there was a span of 11 bases. Per the germline V gene, CDR1 is LGHNA and CDR2 is YNFKEQ. This CDR3 contains 15 residues. This CDR3 is CASSQGRGETDTQYF. The CDR3 DNA reads TGTGCCAGCAGCCAAGGCAGGGGGGAAACAGATACGCAGTATTTT.

The chain is built from TRBV9 and TRBJ1-2; D is uncertain. Germline V gives CDR1 SGDLS, CDR2 YYNGEE. CDR3 length: 13 amino acids. Trimming removed 4 bases at V and 0 bases at J, with 7 bases between. CDR3 coding DNA: TGTGCCAGCAGCCTCGGTGCTAACTATGGCTACACCTTC. Translating gives CASSLGANYGYTF.

This clone was recorded only once. The genes are TRBV28 and TRBJ1-1; D uncertain. Trimming removed 2 bases at V and 4 bases at J, with 8 bases between. The CDR3 contains 13 residues. Germline CDR1 and CDR2: MDHEN and SYDVKM. CDR3 in DNA: TGTGCCAGCAGTTTAGGGGAGTTCACTGAAGCTTTCTTT. Protein: CASSLGEFTEAFF.

The chain has TRBV15 and TRBJ2-7; D not resolved. The CDR3 is made up of 15 amino acids. The germline V and J ends were trimmed by 3 bases and 2 bases, with 14 bases remaining between them. From germline, CDR1 is LNHNV and CDR2 YYDKDF (reference sequence). CDR3 sequence: CATSSFGDRTYEQYF. The CDR3 nucleotides read TGTGCCACCAGCAGCTTCGGAGATAGGACCTACGAGCAGTACTTC.

The chain uses TRBV5-1 and TRBJ1-1, with a tentative D call TRBD1 (5 bases). Germline assignment: CDR1 SGHRS and CDR2 YFSETQ. The CDR3 length is 15 residues. V lost 2 bases, J lost 3 bases, and 14 bases lay in between. Here the CDR3 DNA reads TGCGCCAGCAGCTTCTCTTCGGGAGGGGACACTGAAGCTTTCTTT. Encoded protein: CASSFSSGGDTEAFF.

CDR3 loop: CASSRDTANTGELFF. The CDR3 nucleotides are TGCGCCAGCAGCCGGGACACCGCGAACACCGGGGAGCTGTTTTTT. V gene TRBV10-1 combines with J gene TRBJ2-2, with D perhaps matching TRBD1 (6 bases). V lost 6 bases and J lost 0, with 11 bases in between. From germline, CDR1 is WNHNN and CDR2 SYGVQD (reference sequence). This CDR3 has 15 residues.

J is TRBJ2-7 and V is TRBV4-1, with 10 bases that match TRBD2. The CDR3 is made up of 17 amino acids. Germline V gene lookup returns CDR1 MGHRA and CDR2 YSYEKL. Trimming took 1 base from V and 2 from J; bases not matched to a gene: 8. The CDR3 sequence: CASSQVTSGVPPYEQYF. The CDR3 DNA sequence: TGCGCCAGCAGCCAAGTTACTAGCGGGGTCCCTCCCTACGAGCAGTACTTC.

In this sample, this clone turned up a few times. V gene TRBV19 combines with J gene TRBJ1-5; 7 bases align to TRBD1. The germline V gene encodes CDR1 LNHDA and CDR2 SQIVND (reference sequence). V was pared by 5 bases and J by 2 bases, with 3 bases of the junction left unmatched. This CDR3 is built from 14 residues. The CDR3 nucleotides are TGTGCCAGTAGTTTCGGACAGGGCAATCAGCCCCAGCATTTT. It encodes CASSFGQGNQPQHF. Drawing the rest from reference TRBV19 and TRBJ1-5, the complete variable domain is DGGITQSPKYLFRKEGQNVTLSCEQNLNHDAMYWYRQDPGQGLRLIYYSQIVNDFQKGDIAEGYSVSREKKESFPLTVTSAQKNPTAFYLCASSFGQGNQPQHFGDGTRLSIL.

This chain joins TRBV27 and TRBJ2-7; the match to TRBD1 covers 8 bases. The V and J ends lost 4 bases and 6 bases, in that order; junction bases with no gene match: 8. The CDR3 is 14 residues long. Per germline, CDR1 MNHEY and CDR2 SMNVEV (reference sequence). This CDR3 reads CASSYGQGAPEQYF. As DNA, the CDR3 is TGTGCCAGCAGTTACGGGCAGGGGGCGCCCGAGCAGTACTTC.